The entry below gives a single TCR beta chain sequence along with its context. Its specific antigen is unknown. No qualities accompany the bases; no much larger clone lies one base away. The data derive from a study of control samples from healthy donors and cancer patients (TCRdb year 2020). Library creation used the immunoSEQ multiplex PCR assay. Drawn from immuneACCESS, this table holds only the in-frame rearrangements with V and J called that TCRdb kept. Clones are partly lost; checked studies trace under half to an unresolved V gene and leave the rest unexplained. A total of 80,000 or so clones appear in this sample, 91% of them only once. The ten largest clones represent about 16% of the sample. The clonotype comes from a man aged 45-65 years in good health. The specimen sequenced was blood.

Here the CDR3 is given as CASSIGQGQRQPQHF. The bases read TGTGCCAGCAGCATTGGACAGGGGCAGAGACAGCCCCAGCATTTT. The rearranged segments are TRBV6-5 and TRBJ1-5; the junction holds 9 bases that match TRBD1. The germline V gene sets CDR1 to MNHEY and CDR2 to SVGAGI. Counted from cysteine to phenylalanine, this CDR3 has 15 amino acids. The sequence is cut down to CDR3 DNA, 45 bases in frame from base 1. V loses 6 bases at its end and J loses 7 bases; junction bases beyond the gene matches: 10.